This T cell receptor beta chain was retrieved from a study of blood T cell repertoires in COVID-19. About the study: Nucleic acid was either cDNA or gDNA, and it came from T cells, B-cell-depleted T cells, or PBMCs.

Germline V gene sequence: CDR1 SEHNR, CDR2 FQNEAQ (reference sequence). This CDR3 is built from 16 residues. Unmatched junction bases numbered 4, after V lost 3 bases and J lost 0 bases. The assay was immunoSEQ multiplex PCR, and TCRdb's table has in-frame clones only and misses some. Of 40,000 to 50,000 clones in the sample, about 80% are singletons; the top ten hold 7.5% to 10%. This sequence joins TRBV7-9 and TRBJ2-3, with 9 bases matching TRBD2. The sample consisted of peripheral blood. This receptor was identified in a man between 65 and 85 years old with active or convalescent COVID-19. CDR3 sequence reads: CASSFTLAGSTDTQYF. DNA for the CDR3: TGTGCCAGCAGCTTCACTCTAGCGGGGAGCACAGATACGCAGTATTTT.